This T cell receptor (beta chain) was recovered during a study of blood T cells in healthy people across ages. Study findings and constraints: A strong correlation was seen between TCR beta diversity and naive T cell percentage.

Trimming took 5 bases from V and 5 from J; bases not matched to a gene: 10. CDR3 size: 16 residues. The germline V gene encodes CDR1 SEHNR and CDR2 FQNEAQ (reference sequence). This clonotype showed up just a few times. Its antigen is not known. Sample-barcoded 5' priming and a J-beta primer mix drove a second PCR of about 7 to 12 cycles. A single record per CDR3 protein comes from TCRdb applying MiXCR to the 5' RACE reads. The sample includes approximately 900,000 distinct CDR3 sequences, 45% to 50% of them seen just once. Sequencing was done on a sample of blood. This TCR was recovered from a man aged 30 to 45 in good health. The J gene is TRBJ2-3, the V gene TRBV7-9; 10 bases fit TRBD2. In nucleotides, the CDR3 is TGTGCCAGCAGCCTGGCCGGGACTAGCGCGGAAGATACGCAGTATTTT. Its protein is CASSLAGTSAEDTQYF.